Following are 17 T cell receptor beta chains from one sample sequenced in a study of cytomegalovirus exposure and HLA in healthy donors. PCR amplification relied on 60 Vbeta primers (plus 13 Jbeta primers). The method was immunoSEQ multiplex PCR; TCRdb's version includes in-frame clones alone and lacks a portion of them. This table has under 250,000 clones, roughly 80% appearing once. Sequencing input: PBMCs. The source of these receptors is a male donor in good health and CMV-seronegative.

The V call is TRBV29-1, the J call TRBJ2-5; D gene uncertain. Germline loops: CDR1 SQVTM, CDR2 ANQGSEA. V shed 3 bases and J shed 4 bases, with 12 bases lying between them. This CDR3 spans 13 amino acids. The CDR3 reads CSVDRAVGETQYF. The CDR3 DNA reads as TGCAGCGTTGACCGCGCGGTGGGAGAGACCCAGTACTTC.

The rearrangement joins TRBV6-1 to TRBJ2-7, with D unclear. Germline V gives CDR1 MNHNS, CDR2 SASEGT. V dropped 8 bases and J dropped 3 bases, with 8 bases sitting between them. The CDR3 spans 11 residues. The CDR3 region is CASLALYEQYF. The CDR3, as DNA: TGTGCCAGCCTGGCCCTCTACGAGCAGTACTTC.

This chain links TRBV11-2 with TRBJ2-7, with D perhaps TRBD2 (5 bases). There are 15 residues in the CDR3. Trimming left V 5 bases short and J 4 bases short, with 18 bases between. Germline CDR1 is SGHAT and CDR2 is FQNNGV. CDR3 sequence reads: CASSRRTNRWYEQYF. The CDR3 DNA sequence: TGTGCCAGCAGCCGGAGGACCAATCGGTGGTACGAGCAGTACTTC.

The chain combines TRBV2 with TRBJ2-1; 8 bases are a match to TRBD2. CDR1 SNHLY and CDR2 FYNNEI come from the germline V gene. The junction had 12 bases not matched to a gene; V was cut back by 6 bases and J by 5 bases. The CDR3 is 16 residues long. The CDR3 DNA sequence: TGTGCCAGCAGCCCTTCTAGCGGGCGTGGGCACAATGAGCAGTTCTTC. This translates into CASSPSSGRGHNEQFF. The variable domain in full, with the rest retrieved from reference TRBV2 and TRBJ2-1, is EPEVTQTPSHQVTQMGQEVILRCVPISNHLYFYWYRQILGQKVEFLVSFYNNEISEKSEIFDDQFSVERPDGSNFTLKIRSTKLEDSAMYFCASSPSSGRGHNEQFFGPGTRLTVL.

V is TRBV21-1 and J is TRBJ1-5; the table assigns TRBD1, which was not confirmed against the DNA. TRBV21-1 constitutes a pseudogene. This CDR3 region has 15 residues. The CDR3 spells CASSKGAFRYQPQHF. CDR3 sequence (DNA): TGTGCCAGCAGCAAAGGGGCCTTTCGGTATCAGCCCCAGCATTTT.

The chain has TRBV5-4 and TRBJ2-5; 11 bases align to TRBD2. The end of the DNA is better explained by TRBJ2-7, so the J call may be wrong. Per the germline V gene, CDR1 is SGHNT and CDR2 is YYREEE (reference sequence). The CDR3 contains 15 residues. CDR3 sequence (DNA): TGTGCCAGCAGCTATACTAGCGGGAGTTGGTACGAGCAGTACTTC. It yields the protein CASSYTSGSWYEQYF.

In regard to this clone: Other DNA sequences in this sample translate to the same CDR3. The chain couples TRBV5-4 to TRBJ1-2; D not certain. There are 12 residues in the CDR3. Germline assignment: CDR1 SGHNT and CDR2 YYREEE (reference sequence). V was trimmed by 0 bases and J by 4 bases, leaving 4 bases between them. The CDR3 is CASSLAGYGYTF. In nucleotides, the CDR3 is TGTGCCAGCAGCTTGGCCGGCTATGGCTACACCTTC. The full variable domain, rest sourced from reference TRBV5-4 and TRBJ1-2, is ETGVTQSPTHLIKTRGQQVTLRCSSQSGHNTVSWYQQALGQGPQFIFQYYREEENGRGNFPPRFSGLQFPNYSSELNVNALELDDSALYLCASSLAGYGYTFGSGTRLTVV.

The chain is built from TRBV30 and TRBJ1-2; D might be TRBD1 (5 bases). The CDR3 contains 11 residues. Germline V gene data show CDR1 as GTSNPN and CDR2 as SVGIG (reference sequence). V gave up 0 bases and J gave up 11 bases, with 10 bases separating them. As DNA, the CDR3 is TGTGCCTGGAGTGTACACAGGCCGTACACCTTC. Its protein product is CAWSVHRPYTF.

The chain combines TRBV10-3 with TRBJ2-1, with 7 bases that match TRBD2. The ends lost 8 bases at V and 10 bases at J; junction bases unmatched: 11. Germline values: CDR1 ENHRY, CDR2 SYGVKD. The CDR3 totals 13 residues. Here the CDR3 reads CAIRGDPLEEQFF. In nucleotides, the CDR3 is TGTGCCATCCGGGGGGACCCCCTCGAGGAGCAGTTCTTC.

This clone was recorded a few times. The rearrangement links TRBV5-1 to TRBJ2-1; D is undetermined. This CDR3 has 14 amino acids. Germline CDR1 reads SGHRS; CDR2 reads YFSETQ. V shed 0 bases and J shed 8 bases, with 12 bases lying between them. This CDR3 reads CASSLVIAGDEQFF. In DNA form, the CDR3 reads TGCGCCAGCAGCTTGGTCATAGCCGGAGATGAGCAGTTCTTC.

J is TRBJ2-7 and V is TRBV30, with D perhaps matching TRBD2 (5 bases). Trimming took off 1 base at V and 4 bases at J, with 14 bases between the two ends. This CDR3 has 14 amino acids. Germline CDR1 GTSNPN, CDR2 SVGIG (reference sequence). CDR3 protein: CAWSGLVSGYEQYF. The CDR3 coding sequence is TGTGCCTGGAGTGGGCTGGTATCGGGGTACGAGCAGTACTTC.

In its sample, this clone was seen a few times. The chain has TRBV6-1 and TRBJ2-3; 7 positions agree with TRBD2. Germline loops: CDR1 MNHNS, CDR2 SASEGT. The CDR3 has 15 amino acids. Unmatched junction bases numbered 5, after V lost 5 bases and J lost 0 bases. In DNA, the CDR3 is TGTGCCAGCAGTTTAGCGGGCACTAGCACAGATACGCAGTATTTT. It specifies CASSLAGTSTDTQYF.

This chain uses TRBV19 with TRBJ2-5; D is possibly TRBD1 (6 bases). Trimming removed 2 bases from V and 1 base from J, with 8 bases in between. CDR1 is LNHDA and CDR2 is SQIVND in the germline V gene (reference sequence). This CDR3 region has 14 residues. CDR3 in DNA: TGTGCCAGTAGTATAAAGGGGGTCCAAGAGACCCAGTACTTC. The encoded protein is CASSIKGVQETQYF.

V is TRBV27 and J is TRBJ2-7; 9 bases map to TRBD2. Germline-derived CDR1 and CDR2 are MNHEY and SMNVEV (reference sequence). The CDR3 is 15 amino acids. V shed 2 bases, J shed 0 bases, and the junction held 2 bases outside the gene matches. In nucleotides, the CDR3 is TGTGCCAGCAGTTTAAGGCGGGAGGGCTCCTACGAGCAGTACTTC. Protein sequence: CASSLRREGSYEQYF.

V is TRBV9 and J is TRBJ2-7; 16 bases are shared with TRBD2. This CDR3 is built from 19 residues. V dropped 2 bases and J dropped 5; count of bases not matched to a gene: 13. Germline V gene lookup returns CDR1 SGDLS and CDR2 YYNGEE. The DNA for the CDR3 is TGTGCCAGCAGCGTCGGATCCGGGACTAGCGGGAGGGCCCCCGACGAGCAGTACTTC. Encoded protein: CASSVGSGTSGRAPDEQYF.

This chain uses TRBV7-6 with TRBJ2-5; TRBD2 aligns across 7 bases. The CDR3 is 14 residues long. Germline V gives CDR1 SGHVS, CDR2 FNYEAQ. J was trimmed by 5 bases and V by 5 bases; bases with no gene match: 8. The CDR3 spells CASSHGGKGETQYF. The CDR3 DNA follows: TGTGCCAGCAGCCACGGGGGGAAGGGGGAGACCCAGTACTTC.

The sample holds a few counts of this clone. CDR3 in amino acids: CASSGSRSGETQYF. CDR3 sequence (DNA): TGCGCCAGCAGTGGGTCTCGTTCGGGAGAGACCCAGTACTTC. The chain links TRBV10-1 to TRBJ2-5; D unclear. Trimming took 4 bases from V and 4 from J, leaving 13 bases between them. The V gene's germline CDR1 is WNHNN and CDR2 SYGVQD (reference sequence). This CDR3 region has 14 residues.